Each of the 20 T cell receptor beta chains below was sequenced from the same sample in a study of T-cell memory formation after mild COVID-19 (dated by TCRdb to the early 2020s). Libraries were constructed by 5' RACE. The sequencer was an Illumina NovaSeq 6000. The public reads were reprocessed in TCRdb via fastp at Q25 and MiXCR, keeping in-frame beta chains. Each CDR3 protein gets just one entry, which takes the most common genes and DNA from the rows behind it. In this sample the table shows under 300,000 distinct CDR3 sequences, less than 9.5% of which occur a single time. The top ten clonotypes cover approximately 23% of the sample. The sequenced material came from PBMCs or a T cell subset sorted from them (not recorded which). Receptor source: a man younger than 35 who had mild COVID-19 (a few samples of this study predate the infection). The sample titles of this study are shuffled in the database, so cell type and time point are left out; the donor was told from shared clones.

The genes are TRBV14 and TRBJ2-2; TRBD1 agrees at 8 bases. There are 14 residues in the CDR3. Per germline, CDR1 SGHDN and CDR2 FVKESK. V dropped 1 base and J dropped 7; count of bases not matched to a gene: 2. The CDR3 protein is CASSQAGGDGELFF. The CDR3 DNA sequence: TGTGCCAGCAGCCAAGCAGGGGGCGACGGGGAGCTGTTTTTT.

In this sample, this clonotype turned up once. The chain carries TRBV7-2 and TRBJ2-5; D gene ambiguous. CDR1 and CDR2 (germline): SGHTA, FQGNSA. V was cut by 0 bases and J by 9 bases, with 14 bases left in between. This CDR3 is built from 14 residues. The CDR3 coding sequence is TGTGCCAGCAGCTTAGCCGGGTCGAAGGGCCCCCAGTACTTC. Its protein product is CASSLAGSKGPQYF.

DNA of the CDR3: TGTGCCAGCATCCTCCCGCCGGGCCAAGAGACCCAGTACTTC. It specifies CASILPPGQETQYF. The chain recombines TRBV27 with TRBJ2-5; the D is unclear. CDR3 length: 14 amino acids. The V and J ends lost 7 bases and 1 base respectively, with 13 bases between them. Germline V lookup: CDR1 MNHEY, CDR2 SMNVEV (reference sequence).

The CDR3 sequence is CASEGQASFNEQFF. The CDR3 coding sequence is TGTGCCAGCGAGGGACAGGCCTCGTTTAATGAGCAGTTCTTC. This chain connects TRBV7-9 to TRBJ2-1, with 8 bases aligning to TRBD1. The CDR3 runs to 14 residues. J was trimmed by 7 bases and V by 8 bases; bases with no gene match: 10. Germline CDR1 and CDR2: SEHNR and FQNEAQ (reference sequence).

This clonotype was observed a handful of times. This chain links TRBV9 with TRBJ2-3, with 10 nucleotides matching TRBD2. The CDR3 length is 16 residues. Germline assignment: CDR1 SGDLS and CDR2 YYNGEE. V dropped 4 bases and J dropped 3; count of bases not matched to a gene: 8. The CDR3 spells CASSTGTSELTDTQYF. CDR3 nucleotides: TGTGCCAGCAGCACGGGGACTAGCGAACTTACAGATACGCAGTATTTT.

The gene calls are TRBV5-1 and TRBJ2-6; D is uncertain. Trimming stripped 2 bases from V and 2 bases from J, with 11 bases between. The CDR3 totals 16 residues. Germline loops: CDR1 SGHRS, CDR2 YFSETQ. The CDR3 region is CASSFVAGAGANVLTF. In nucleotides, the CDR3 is TGCGCCAGCAGCTTTGTCGCTGGGGCTGGGGCCAACGTCCTGACTTTC.

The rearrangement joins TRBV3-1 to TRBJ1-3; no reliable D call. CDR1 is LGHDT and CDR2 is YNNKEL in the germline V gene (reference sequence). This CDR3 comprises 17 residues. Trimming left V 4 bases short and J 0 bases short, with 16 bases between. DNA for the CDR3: TGTGCCAGCAGCCTTATTCCGGGCTCCTACTCTGGAAACACCATATATTTT. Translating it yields CASSLIPGSYSGNTIYF.

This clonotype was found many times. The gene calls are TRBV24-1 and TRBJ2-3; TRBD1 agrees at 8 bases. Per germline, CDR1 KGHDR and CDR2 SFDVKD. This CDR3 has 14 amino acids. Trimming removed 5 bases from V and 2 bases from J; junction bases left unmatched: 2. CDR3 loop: CATSGDRTTDTQYF. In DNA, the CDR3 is TGTGCCACCAGTGGGGACAGGACCACAGATACGCAGTATTTT.

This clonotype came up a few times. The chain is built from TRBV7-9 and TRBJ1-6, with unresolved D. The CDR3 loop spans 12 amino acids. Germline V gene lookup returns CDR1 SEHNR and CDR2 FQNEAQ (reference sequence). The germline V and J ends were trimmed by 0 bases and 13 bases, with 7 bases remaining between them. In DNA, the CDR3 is TGTGCCAGCAGCTTAGCGGGTATTCCCCTCCACTTT. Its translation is CASSLAGIPLHF. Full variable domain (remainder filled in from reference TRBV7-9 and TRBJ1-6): DTGVSQNPRHKITKRGQNVTFRCDPISEHNRLYWYRQTLGQGPEFLTYFQNEAQLEKSRLLSDRFSAERPKGSFSTLEIQRTEQGDSAMYLCASSLAGIPLHFGNGTRLTVT.

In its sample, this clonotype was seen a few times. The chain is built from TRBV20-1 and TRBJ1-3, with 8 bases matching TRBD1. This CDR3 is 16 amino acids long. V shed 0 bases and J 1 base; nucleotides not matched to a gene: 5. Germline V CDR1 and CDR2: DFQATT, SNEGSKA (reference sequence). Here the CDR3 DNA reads TGCAGTGCTAGAGATCGGACAGGGTTGTCTGGAAACACCATATATTTT. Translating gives CSARDRTGLSGNTIYF.

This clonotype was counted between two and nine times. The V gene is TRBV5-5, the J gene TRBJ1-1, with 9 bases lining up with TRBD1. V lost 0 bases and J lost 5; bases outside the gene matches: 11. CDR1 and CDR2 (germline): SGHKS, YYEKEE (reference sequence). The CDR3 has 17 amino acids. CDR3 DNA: TGTGCCAGCAGCTTGGGTCCGGGACAGGGCAGAAGGACTGAAGCTTTCTTT. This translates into CASSLGPGQGRRTEAFF.

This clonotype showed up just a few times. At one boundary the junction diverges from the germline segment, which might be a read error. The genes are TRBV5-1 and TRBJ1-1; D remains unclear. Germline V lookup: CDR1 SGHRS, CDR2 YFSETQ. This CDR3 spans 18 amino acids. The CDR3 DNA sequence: TGCGCCAGCAGCTCCCCGCCTTTAAGAGAAACCAGTGGCTCTAGGTTGACCTTT. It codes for CASSSPPLRETSGSRLTF.

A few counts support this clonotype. CDR3 residues: CAIKRGLLQEAFF. The CDR3 DNA is TGTGCCATCAAGAGGGGACTTCTACAGGAAGCTTTCTTT. The gene calls are TRBV10-3 and TRBJ1-1; perhaps TRBD1 as D (5 bases). The CDR3 loop spans 13 amino acids. CDR1 ENHRY and CDR2 SYGVKD come from the germline V gene. V gave up 7 bases and J gave up 8 bases, with 17 bases separating them.

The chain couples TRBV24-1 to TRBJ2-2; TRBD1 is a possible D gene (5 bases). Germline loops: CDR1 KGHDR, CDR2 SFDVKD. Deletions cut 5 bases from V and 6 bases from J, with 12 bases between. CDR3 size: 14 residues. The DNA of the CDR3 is TGTGCCACCAGTGGGGCAGGGATCGCCGGGGAGCTGTTTTTT. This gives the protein CATSGAGIAGELFF.

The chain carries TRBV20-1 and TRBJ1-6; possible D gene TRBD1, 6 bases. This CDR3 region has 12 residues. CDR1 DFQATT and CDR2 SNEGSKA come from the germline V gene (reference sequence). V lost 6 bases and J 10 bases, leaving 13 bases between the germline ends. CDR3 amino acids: CSARQEKSPLHF. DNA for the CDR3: TGCAGTGCCCGACAGGAAAAGTCACCCCTCCACTTT.

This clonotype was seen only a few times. CDR3 amino acids: CASSPRDPVEQYF. Here the CDR3 DNA reads TGCGCCAGCAGCCCCAGGGACCCGGTTGAGCAGTACTTC. This sequence joins TRBV5-1 and TRBJ2-7; TRBD1 or TRBD2 may be the D gene (5 bases each). The V gene's germline CDR1 is SGHRS and CDR2 YFSETQ. V gave up 4 bases and J gave up 7 bases, with 15 bases separating them. There are 13 residues in the CDR3.

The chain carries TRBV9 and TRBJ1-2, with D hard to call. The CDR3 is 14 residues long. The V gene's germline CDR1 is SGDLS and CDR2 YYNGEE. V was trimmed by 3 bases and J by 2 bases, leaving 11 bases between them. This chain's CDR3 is CASSGLGSNYGYTF. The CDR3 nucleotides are TGTGCCAGCAGCGGGCTGGGGAGCAACTATGGCTACACCTTC. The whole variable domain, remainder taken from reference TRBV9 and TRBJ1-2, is DSGVTQTPKHLITATGQRVTLRCSPRSGDLSVYWYQQSLDQGLQFLIQYYNGEERAKGNILERFSAQQFPDLHSELNLSSLELGDSALYFCASSGLGSNYGYTFGSGTRLTVV.

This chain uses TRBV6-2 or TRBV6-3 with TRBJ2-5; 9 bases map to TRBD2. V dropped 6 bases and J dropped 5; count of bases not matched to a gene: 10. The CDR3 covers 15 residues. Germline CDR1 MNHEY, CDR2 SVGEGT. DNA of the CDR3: TGTGCCAGCAGCCAGCGGGGGGAACCACGTGAGACCCAGTACTTC. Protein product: CASSQRGEPRETQYF.

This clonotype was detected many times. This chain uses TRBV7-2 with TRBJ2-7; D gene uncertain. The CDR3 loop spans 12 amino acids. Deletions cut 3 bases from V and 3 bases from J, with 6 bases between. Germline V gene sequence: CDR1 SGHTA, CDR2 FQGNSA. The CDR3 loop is CASSFVDYEQYF. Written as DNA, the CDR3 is TGTGCCAGCAGCTTCGTCGACTACGAGCAGTACTTC.

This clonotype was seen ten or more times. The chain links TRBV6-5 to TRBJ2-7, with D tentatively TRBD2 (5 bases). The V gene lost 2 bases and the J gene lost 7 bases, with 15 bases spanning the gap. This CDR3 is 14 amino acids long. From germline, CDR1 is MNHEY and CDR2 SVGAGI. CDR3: CASSYVDSSDEQYF. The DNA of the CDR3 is TGTGCCAGCAGTTACGTGGACTCGTCAGATGAGCAGTACTTC.